This entry concerns a single T cell receptor (beta chain). This clonotype appeared a few times. Its antigen is still unknown. Base qualities are missing; no much larger clone stands one base away. Trimming removed 3 bases from V and 0 bases from J, leaving 15 bases between the germline ends. Sequences SGHRS (CDR1) and YFSETQ (CDR2) are obtained from the germline V gene. The CDR3 contains 16 residues, cysteine and phenylalanine counted. Only the CDR3 portion is preserved as DNA: 48 bases, with reading frame beginning at the first base. The treatment or condition label here, explained by the study, means: allogeneic hematopoietic cell transplantation with graft depleted of TCRalphabeta T cells and CD19 B cells. The children who served as transplant recipients had been given grafts of TCRalphabeta/CD19-depleted allogeneic hematopoietic cells. The sample is drawn from a study of T-cell reconstitution after alpha-beta-depleted transplantation in children (dated by TCRdb to between 2015 and 2016). For context, the study as a whole: T-cell immune reconstitution after TCRalphabeta/CD19-depleted allogeneic hematopoietic cell transplantation in children was quantitatively tracked in the study by means of TCR repertoire profiling.

The research as a whole found: About two months after transplant, the apparently early recovery of alphabetaT-cell counts reportedly depended on just several hundred clones that had expanded rapidly and came from non-depleted graft cells. Over the following months the frequencies of hyperexpanded clones went down, and after one year T-cell counts and TCRbeta diversity were mostly credited to newly produced T cells. In some patients, the high TCRbeta diversity seen at day 60 was put down to recipient T cells and intrathymic progenitors that had survived conditioning.

The library came from PCR. The instrument given in TCRdb is Illumina HiSeq 2500. TCR libraries were prepared with molecular barcoding, using unique molecular identifiers to normalize TCRbeta repertoire quantification. The public sequencing data were trimmed at Q25 with fastp and processed into clonotypes with MiXCR by TCRdb, which kept only in-frame beta chains. Every distinct CDR3 protein forms one entry, paired with its most common genes and DNA. This sample holds around 500,000 distinct CDR3 sequences; about 21% were observed only once. Of the sample, around 14% falls within the top ten clones. This sample comprised PBMCs, mostly from graft donor cells, obtained 360 days after TCRalphabeta/CD19-depleted stem cell transplant. This sequence uses TRBV5-1 and TRBJ1-1; possibly the D gene is TRBD1, per 6 matching bases. This sequence originates from a boy in the first two years of life who had a stem cell transplant for acute myeloid leukemia, so the T cells may come from the graft donor. The CDR3 amino acid sequence is: CASSWTWGDMNTEAFF. At the DNA level, the sequence is TGCGCCAGCAGCTGGACTTGGGGGGACATGAACACTGAAGCTTTCTTT.